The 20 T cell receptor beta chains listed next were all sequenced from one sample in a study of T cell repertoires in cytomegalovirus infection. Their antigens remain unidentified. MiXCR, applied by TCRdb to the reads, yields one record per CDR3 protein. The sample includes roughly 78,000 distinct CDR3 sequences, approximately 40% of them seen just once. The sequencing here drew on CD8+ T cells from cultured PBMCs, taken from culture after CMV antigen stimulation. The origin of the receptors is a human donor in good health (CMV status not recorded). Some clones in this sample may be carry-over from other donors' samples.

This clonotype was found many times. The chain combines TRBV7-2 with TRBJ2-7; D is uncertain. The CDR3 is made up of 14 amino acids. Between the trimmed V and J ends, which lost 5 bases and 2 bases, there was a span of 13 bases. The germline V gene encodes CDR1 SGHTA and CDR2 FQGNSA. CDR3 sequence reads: CASSPWALAYEQYF. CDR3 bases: TGTGCCAGCAGCCCCTGGGCGCTAGCCTACGAGCAGTACTTC.

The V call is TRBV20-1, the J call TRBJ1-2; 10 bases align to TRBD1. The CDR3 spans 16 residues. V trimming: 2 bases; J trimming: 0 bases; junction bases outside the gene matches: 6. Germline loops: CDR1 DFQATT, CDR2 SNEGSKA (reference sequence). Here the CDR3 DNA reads TGCAGTGCTAGAAAGGGGGACAGGGGAGCTAACTATGGCTACACCTTC. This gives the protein CSARKGDRGANYGYTF.

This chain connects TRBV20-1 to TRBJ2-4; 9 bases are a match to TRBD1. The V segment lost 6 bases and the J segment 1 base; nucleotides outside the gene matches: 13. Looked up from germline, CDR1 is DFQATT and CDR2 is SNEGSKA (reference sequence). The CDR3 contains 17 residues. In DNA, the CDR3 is TGCAGTGCAAAGAGGACAGGGGAGTTGTGGGCCAAAAACATTCAGTACTTC. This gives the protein CSAKRTGELWAKNIQYF.

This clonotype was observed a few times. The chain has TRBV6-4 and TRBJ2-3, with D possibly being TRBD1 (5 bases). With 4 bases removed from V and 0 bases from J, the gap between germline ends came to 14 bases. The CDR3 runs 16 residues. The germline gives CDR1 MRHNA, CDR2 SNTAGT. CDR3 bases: TGTGCCAGCAGTGCCTACCTGACAGCAAGCACAGATACGCAGTATTTT. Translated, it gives CASSAYLTASTDTQYF.

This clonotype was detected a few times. The CDR3 DNA follows: TGTGCCAGCAGCTCGCCCGGGACTAGCGCCAATGAGCAGTTCTTC. Protein: CASSSPGTSANEQFF. V usage is TRBV12-3 or TRBV12-4 and J usage is TRBJ2-1, with 10 bases that match TRBD2. There are 15 residues in the CDR3. V trimming: 6 bases; J trimming: 6 bases; junction bases outside the gene matches: 8.

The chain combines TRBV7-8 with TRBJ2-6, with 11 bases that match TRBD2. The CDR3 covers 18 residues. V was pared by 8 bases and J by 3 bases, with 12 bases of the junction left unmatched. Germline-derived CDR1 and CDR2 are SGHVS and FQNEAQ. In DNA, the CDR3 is TGTGCCAGCTCCGTTAGCGGGGGGGCGGTAAATGGGGCCAACGTCCTGACTTTC. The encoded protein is CASSVSGGAVNGANVLTF.

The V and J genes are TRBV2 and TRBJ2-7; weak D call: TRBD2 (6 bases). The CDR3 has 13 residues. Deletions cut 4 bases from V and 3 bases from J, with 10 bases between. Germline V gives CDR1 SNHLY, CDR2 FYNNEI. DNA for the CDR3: TGTGCCAGCAGTGGTCAGGGAGGCTACGAGCAGTACTTC. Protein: CASSGQGGYEQYF.

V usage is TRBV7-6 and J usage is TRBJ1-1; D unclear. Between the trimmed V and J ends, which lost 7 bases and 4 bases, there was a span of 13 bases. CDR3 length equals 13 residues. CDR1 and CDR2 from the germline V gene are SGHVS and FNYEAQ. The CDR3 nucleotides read TGTGCCAGCAACTGGAACGTAGGCACTGAAGCTTTCTTT. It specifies CASNWNVGTEAFF. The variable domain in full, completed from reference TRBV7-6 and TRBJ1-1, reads GAGVSQSPRYKVTKRGQDVALRCDPISGHVSLYWYRQALGQGPEFLTYFNYEAQQDKSGLPNDRFSAERPEGSISTLTIQRTEQRDSAMYRCASNWNVGTEAFFGQGTRLTVV.

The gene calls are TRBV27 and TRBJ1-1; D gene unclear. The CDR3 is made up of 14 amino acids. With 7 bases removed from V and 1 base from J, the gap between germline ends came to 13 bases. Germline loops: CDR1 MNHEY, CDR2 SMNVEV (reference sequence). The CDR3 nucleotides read TGTGCCAGCAAATTGGACGGGTGGAACACTGAAGCTTTCTTT. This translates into CASKLDGWNTEAFF.

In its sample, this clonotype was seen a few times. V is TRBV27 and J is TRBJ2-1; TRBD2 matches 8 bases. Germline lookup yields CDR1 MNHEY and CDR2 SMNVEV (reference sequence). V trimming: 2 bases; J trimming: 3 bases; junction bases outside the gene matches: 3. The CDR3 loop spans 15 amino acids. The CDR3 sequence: CASSLGAGGYNEQFF. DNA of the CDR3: TGTGCCAGCAGTTTAGGGGCGGGAGGCTACAATGAGCAGTTCTTC.

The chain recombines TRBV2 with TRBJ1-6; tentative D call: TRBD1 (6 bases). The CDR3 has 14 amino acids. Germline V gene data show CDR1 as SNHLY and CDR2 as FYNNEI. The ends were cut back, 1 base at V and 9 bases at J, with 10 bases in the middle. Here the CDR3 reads CASSEGAGVSPLHF. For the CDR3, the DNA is TGTGCCAGCAGTGAAGGTGCAGGGGTTTCACCCCTCCACTTT.

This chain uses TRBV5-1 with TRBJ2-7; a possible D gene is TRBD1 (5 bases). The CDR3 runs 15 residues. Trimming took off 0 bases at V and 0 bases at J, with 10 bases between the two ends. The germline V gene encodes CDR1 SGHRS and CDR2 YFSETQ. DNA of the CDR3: TGCGCCAGCAGCTTGGGGGGCGGCTCCTCCTACGAGCAGTACTTC. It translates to CASSLGGGSSYEQYF.

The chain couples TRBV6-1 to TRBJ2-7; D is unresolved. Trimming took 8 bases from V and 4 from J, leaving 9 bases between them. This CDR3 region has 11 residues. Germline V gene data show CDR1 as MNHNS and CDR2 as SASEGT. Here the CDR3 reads CASGSWYEQYF. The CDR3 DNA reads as TGTGCCAGCGGCAGTTGGTACGAGCAGTACTTC.

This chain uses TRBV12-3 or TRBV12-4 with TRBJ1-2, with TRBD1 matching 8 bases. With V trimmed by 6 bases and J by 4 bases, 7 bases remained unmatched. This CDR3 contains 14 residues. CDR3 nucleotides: TGTGCCAGCAGCTCTACGACAGGGGCCTATGGCTACACCTTC. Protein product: CASSSTTGAYGYTF.

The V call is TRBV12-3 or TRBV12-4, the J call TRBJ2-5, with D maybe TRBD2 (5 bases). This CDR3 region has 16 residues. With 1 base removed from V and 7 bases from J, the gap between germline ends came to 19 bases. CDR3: CASSLVGPTAEGTQYF. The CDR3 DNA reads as TGTGCCAGCAGTTTAGTAGGGCCAACGGCAGAGGGGACCCAGTACTTC.

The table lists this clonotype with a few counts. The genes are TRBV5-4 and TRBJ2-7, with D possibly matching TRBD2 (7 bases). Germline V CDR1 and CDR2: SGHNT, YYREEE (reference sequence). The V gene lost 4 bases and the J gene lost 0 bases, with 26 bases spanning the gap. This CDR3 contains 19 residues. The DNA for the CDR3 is TGTGCCAGCAGCGGGGGGGACGGGACAAAGTCCTTCCCCTCCTACGAGCAGTACTTC. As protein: CASSGGDGTKSFPSYEQYF.

This chain's CDR3 is CASSLDWERGEQYF. DNA of the CDR3: TGTGCCAGCAGCTTAGATTGGGAGCGGGGAGAGCAGTACTTC. The chain combines TRBV7-6 with TRBJ2-7; 7 bases are a match to TRBD2. The length of the CDR3 is 14 residues. Germline CDR1 reads SGHVS; CDR2 reads FNYEAQ. V lost 1 base, J lost 7 bases, and 7 bases stayed unmatched.

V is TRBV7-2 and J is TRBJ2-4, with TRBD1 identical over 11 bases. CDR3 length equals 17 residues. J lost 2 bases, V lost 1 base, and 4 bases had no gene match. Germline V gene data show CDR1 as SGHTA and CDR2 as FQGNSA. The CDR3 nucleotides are TGTGCCAGCAGCTTAGTGGGACAGGGGGTCACCAAAAACATTCAGTACTTC. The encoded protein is CASSLVGQGVTKNIQYF.

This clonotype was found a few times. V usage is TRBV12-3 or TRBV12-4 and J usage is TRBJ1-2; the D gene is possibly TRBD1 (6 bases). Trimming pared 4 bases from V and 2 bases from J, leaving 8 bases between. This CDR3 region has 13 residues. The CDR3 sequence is CASSYQGNYGYTF. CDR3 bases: TGTGCCAGCAGTTACCAGGGGAACTATGGCTACACCTTC.

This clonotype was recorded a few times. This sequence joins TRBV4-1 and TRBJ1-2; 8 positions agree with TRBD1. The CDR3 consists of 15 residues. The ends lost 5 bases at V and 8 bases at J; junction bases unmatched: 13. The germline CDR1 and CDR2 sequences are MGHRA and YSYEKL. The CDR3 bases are TGCGCCAGCAGCGCCTCTCAGGGGGCGTTTGGCGGCTACACCTTC. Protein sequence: CASSASQGAFGGYTF.